These 31 T cell receptor beta chains originate from one sample sequenced in a study of cytomegalovirus exposure and HLA in healthy donors. The assay was immunoSEQ multiplex PCR, and TCRdb's table has in-frame clones only and misses some. The table records approximately 98,000 clones, around 85% of them present only once. Sample: PBMCs. Receptors originate from a woman between 18 and 29 years old in good health and CMV-seronegative.

The rearrangement links TRBV4-2 to TRBJ1-1; 8 bases line up with TRBD1. The germline V gene has CDR1 LGHNA and CDR2 YNFKEQ. Trimming at V came to 3 bases and at J to 3 bases, leaving 3 bases not matched to a gene. The CDR3 contains 14 residues. The CDR3 loop is CASSHTGGDTEAFF. In DNA form, the CDR3 reads TGTGCCAGCAGCCATACAGGGGGGGACACTGAAGCTTTCTTT.

The rearrangement joins TRBV4-1 to TRBJ2-2, with a possible D match to TRBD2 (6 bases). The V end was cut by 3 bases, the J end by 5 bases, with 16 bases between. The germline gives CDR1 MGHRA, CDR2 YSYEKL. This CDR3 contains 16 residues. CDR3 coding DNA: TGCGCCAGCAGCCATATCCTCGGGAGTAGTACCGGGGAGCTGTTTTTT. Its translation: CASSHILGSSTGELFF.

The rearrangement joins TRBV5-1 to TRBJ2-7; no firm D call. The germline V gene has CDR1 SGHRS and CDR2 YFSETQ. V lost 1 base, J lost 3 bases, and 11 bases lay in between. The CDR3 loop spans 14 amino acids. The CDR3 loop reads CASSLNRPIYEQYF. The CDR3 bases are TGCGCCAGCAGCTTGAACAGACCTATCTACGAGCAGTACTTC.

The gene calls are TRBV5-4 and TRBJ1-5; tentatively, D is TRBD1 (6 bases). Between the trimmed V and J ends, which lost 3 bases and 0 bases, there was a span of 10 bases. Germline CDR1 SGHNT, CDR2 YYREEE (reference sequence). The CDR3 is made up of 15 amino acids. The CDR3 loop is CASSCRQDSNQPQHF. The DNA for the CDR3 is TGTGCCAGCAGCTGCCGACAGGATAGCAATCAGCCCCAGCATTTT.

J is TRBJ2-2 and V is TRBV6-6; possibly TRBD2 for D (6 bases). Trimming pared 5 bases from V and 5 bases from J, leaving 12 bases between. This CDR3 is 14 amino acids long. Germline V gene lookup returns CDR1 MNHNY and CDR2 SVGAGI (reference sequence). CDR3 region: CASSAGAGTGELFF. The CDR3 coding sequence is TGTGCCAGCAGTGCCGGGGCGGGGACCGGGGAGCTGTTTTTT.

This sequence joins TRBV4-2 and TRBJ2-7; D call uncertain. This CDR3 region has 14 residues. CDR1 is LGHNA and CDR2 is YNFKEQ in the germline V gene. Trimming took off 4 bases at V and 5 bases at J, with 15 bases between the two ends. The CDR3 nucleotides read TGTGCCAGCAGCCCCAGTTCCCTTCTGGACGAGCAGTACTTC. Encoded protein: CASSPSSLLDEQYF.

The rearrangement links TRBV7-6 to TRBJ1-2; no clear D gene. CDR1 is SGHVS and CDR2 is FNYEAQ in the germline V gene. The CDR3 sequence is 16 residues long. Trimming left V 5 bases short and J 5 bases short, with 21 bases between. The CDR3 sequence: CASSPSPGAIPYGYTF. As DNA, the CDR3 is TGTGCCAGCAGCCCGAGCCCGGGAGCGATCCCTTATGGCTACACCTTC. The variable domain in full, with the rest retrieved from reference TRBV7-6 and TRBJ1-2, is GAGVSQSPRYKVTKRGQDVALRCDPISGHVSLYWYRQALGQGPEFLTYFNYEAQQDKSGLPNDRFSAERPEGSISTLTIQRTEQRDSAMYRCASSPSPGAIPYGYTFGSGTRLTVV.

This clone appeared a few times. The chain combines TRBV19 with TRBJ1-5, with TRBD1 identical over 7 bases. Losses at the gene ends were 9 bases for V and 1 base for J; bases not matched to a gene: 9. From germline, CDR1 is LNHDA and CDR2 SQIVND (reference sequence). CDR3 length equals 15 residues. The CDR3: CASSQGTESNQPQHF. The DNA of the CDR3 is TGTGCCAGCTCCCAAGGGACAGAAAGCAATCAGCCCCAGCATTTT. The variable domain in full, with the rest retrieved from reference TRBV19 and TRBJ1-5, is DGGITQSPKYLFRKEGQNVTLSCEQNLNHDAMYWYRQDPGQGLRLIYYSQIVNDFQKGDIAEGYSVSREKKESFPLTVTSAQKNPTAFYLCASSQGTESNQPQHFGDGTRLSIL.

V and J are TRBV2 and TRBJ1-3, with D uncertain. From germline, CDR1 is SNHLY and CDR2 FYNNEI. Trimming stripped 8 bases from V and 0 bases from J, with 11 bases between. This CDR3 has 14 amino acids. This CDR3 reads CASRRQASGNTIYF. The CDR3 nucleotides are TGTGCCAGCCGCAGACAAGCCTCTGGAAACACCATATATTTT.

This clone came up a few times. The V gene is TRBV7-3, the J gene TRBJ2-1; 13 nucleotides agree with TRBD2. The germline CDR1 and CDR2 sequences are SGHTA and FQGTGA. The CDR3 runs 16 residues. V shed 3 bases and J 4 bases; nucleotides not matched to a gene: 3. CDR3 loop: CASSFGTSGTYNEQFF. DNA for the CDR3: TGTGCCAGCAGCTTTGGGACTAGCGGGACTTACAATGAGCAGTTCTTC.

This chain connects TRBV5-1 to TRBJ2-3; D uncertain. The CDR3 totals 17 residues. V lost 4 bases, J lost 5 bases, and 23 bases lay in between. Germline V CDR1 and CDR2: SGHRS, YFSETQ. The CDR3 coding sequence is TGCGCCAGCAGCCGCACCGTTAGCTACTCTTCCGGAGATACGCAGTATTTT. Amino acid sequence: CASSRTVSYSSGDTQYF.

V is TRBV10-3 and J is TRBJ2-5; 10 positions agree with TRBD1. The CDR3 consists of 14 residues. Germline lookup yields CDR1 ENHRY and CDR2 SYGVKD. V lost 4 bases and J lost 4; bases outside the gene matches: 3. CDR3 region: CAISGTGGTETQYF. The CDR3 DNA is TGTGCCATCAGTGGGACAGGGGGAACAGAGACCCAGTACTTC.

The chain links TRBV7-9 to TRBJ2-1, with D possibly being TRBD2 (5 bases). This CDR3 spans 11 amino acids. Germline V gives CDR1 SEHNR, CDR2 FQNEAQ (reference sequence). V was trimmed by 8 bases and J by 5 bases, leaving 7 bases between them. CDR3 amino acids: CASRENNEQFF. The CDR3 DNA reads as TGTGCCAGCCGGGAAAACAATGAGCAGTTCTTC. Combining the CDR3 with reference TRBV7-9 and TRBJ2-1 gives the whole variable domain DTGVSQNPRHKITKRGQNVTFRCDPISEHNRLYWYRQTLGQGPEFLTYFQNEAQLEKSRLLSDRFSAERPKGSFSTLEIQRTEQGDSAMYLCASRENNEQFFGPGTRLTVL.

The J gene is TRBJ2-2, the V gene TRBV10-3; 7 nucleotides match TRBD1. With 0 bases clipped from V and 7 bases from J, the junction kept 11 bases outside the gene matches. Per the germline V gene, CDR1 is ENHRY and CDR2 is SYGVKD. This CDR3 spans 17 amino acids. The CDR3 loop reads CAISESVLRQGNGELFF. The CDR3 nucleotides are TGTGCCATCAGTGAGTCGGTTCTGCGACAGGGAAACGGGGAGCTGTTTTTT.

Only one count was recorded for this clone. This sequence joins TRBV7-2 and TRBJ2-1, with 9 nucleotides matching TRBD2. Per germline, CDR1 SGHTA and CDR2 FQGNSA. V dropped 1 base and J dropped 2; count of bases not matched to a gene: 9. CDR3 length: 18 residues. CDR3 DNA: TGTGCCAGCAGCTTAGGAGGGCGGGGGGGCTCGCCCTACAATGAGCAGTTCTTC. This translates into CASSLGGRGGSPYNEQFF.

This clone was counted only a few times. The sample contains more than one DNA sequence encoding this CDR3. The chain employs TRBV19 and TRBJ1-2; 8 nucleotides align to TRBD1. Germline V gives CDR1 LNHDA, CDR2 SQIVND (reference sequence). This CDR3 is 14 amino acids long. V lost 5 bases to trimming and J lost 1 base; unmatched junction nucleotides: 3. The CDR3 is CASSPGQGNYGYTF. The CDR3 nucleotides are TGTGCCAGTAGTCCCGGACAGGGTAACTATGGCTACACCTTC.

The V and J genes are TRBV27 and TRBJ2-1; the match to TRBD2 covers 9 bases. J was trimmed by 7 bases and V by 2 bases; bases with no gene match: 3. Germline V gene lookup returns CDR1 MNHEY and CDR2 SMNVEV (reference sequence). CDR3 length equals 14 residues. The CDR3: CASSLEAGGNEQFF. CDR3 sequence (DNA): TGTGCCAGCAGTTTAGAAGCGGGAGGAAATGAGCAGTTCTTC.

V is TRBV6-5 and J is TRBJ2-3; 12 nucleotides align to TRBD2. The CDR3 spans 16 residues. V shed 4 bases and J 2 bases; nucleotides not matched to a gene: 4. CDR1 and CDR2 from the germline V gene are MNHEY and SVGAGI. CDR3 nucleotides: TGTGCCAGCAGTTTCCGGACTAGCGGGATCACAGATACGCAGTATTTT. This gives the protein CASSFRTSGITDTQYF.

This rearrangement joins TRBV4-2 to TRBJ2-3; possible D gene TRBD1, 6 bases. The V end lost 4 bases, the J end lost 2 bases, and 13 bases lay between the germline ends. The CDR3 has 15 residues. The germline gives CDR1 LGHNA, CDR2 YNFKEQ. The CDR3 DNA reads as TGTGCCAGCAGCCCCAGGGGCAGTCTCACAGATACGCAGTATTTT. Its translation: CASSPRGSLTDTQYF.

V and J are TRBV27 and TRBJ2-1, with a possible D match to TRBD2 (6 bases). The CDR3 extends over 17 amino acids. CDR1 and CDR2 (germline): MNHEY, SMNVEV (reference sequence). The V gene lost 5 bases and the J gene lost 8 bases, with 25 bases spanning the gap. CDR3 sequence (DNA): TGTGCCAGCAGTCCACGGCTTCCGGGACTGGGTTGGGATGAGCAGTTCTTC. Its translation is CASSPRLPGLGWDEQFF.

This sequence joins TRBV19 and TRBJ2-1; 9 nucleotides agree with TRBD1. This CDR3 contains 14 residues. V lost 3 bases to trimming and J lost 9 bases; unmatched junction nucleotides: 6. CDR1 is LNHDA and CDR2 is SQIVND in the germline V gene (reference sequence). CDR3 DNA: TGTGCCAGTAGTATCATACAGGGGGCCAGTGAGCAGTTCTTC. Translating gives CASSIIQGASEQFF.

V and J are TRBV27 and TRBJ2-7; 16 bases align to TRBD2. Germline CDR1 and CDR2: MNHEY and SMNVEV (reference sequence). The CDR3 contains 15 residues. V lost 8 bases to trimming and J lost 2 bases; unmatched junction nucleotides: 3. DNA of the CDR3: TGTGCCAGCCAGGGACTAGCGGGGGGGCCCTACGAGCAGTACTTC. It yields the protein CASQGLAGGPYEQYF.

The gene calls are TRBV7-3 and TRBJ2-7; 8 bases agree with TRBD2. Germline V lookup: CDR1 SGHTA, CDR2 FQGTGA. The CDR3 is 15 amino acids. The junction had 4 bases not matched to a gene; V was cut back by 3 bases and J by 0 bases. This CDR3 reads CASSFGGGSSYEQYF. CDR3 DNA: TGTGCCAGCAGCTTTGGCGGGGGGAGCTCCTACGAGCAGTACTTC.

The chain uses TRBV7-9 and TRBJ2-7; D is possibly TRBD1 (5 bases). Trimming pared 2 bases from V and 5 bases from J, leaving 13 bases between. The CDR3 runs 14 residues. Germline values: CDR1 SEHNR, CDR2 FQNEAQ (reference sequence). The CDR3 region is CASSLRSGFDEQYF. The CDR3, as DNA: TGTGCCAGCAGCTTAAGGTCAGGGTTTGACGAGCAGTACTTC.

The sample holds one count of this clone. This chain connects TRBV9 to TRBJ1-2; D call uncertain. CDR3 length: 15 amino acids. Between the trimmed V and J ends, which lost 4 bases and 4 bases, there was a span of 17 bases. Germline V gene data show CDR1 as SGDLS and CDR2 as YYNGEE. The CDR3 reads CASSQGEAVTYGYTF. CDR3 bases: TGTGCCAGCAGCCAAGGAGAGGCAGTTACCTATGGCTACACCTTC.

The chain carries TRBV15 and TRBJ1-1; tentatively, D is TRBD1 (6 bases). The CDR3 runs 16 residues. Per germline, CDR1 LNHNV and CDR2 YYDKDF (reference sequence). The V end lost 0 bases, the J end lost 1 base, and 12 bases lay between the germline ends. The DNA of the CDR3 is TGTGCCACCAGCAGAGATCTGGGGGCCCCGAACACTGAAGCTTTCTTT. It specifies CATSRDLGAPNTEAFF.

V usage is TRBV2 and J usage is TRBJ2-7, with 12 positions matching TRBD2. Germline V gene lookup returns CDR1 SNHLY and CDR2 FYNNEI. Unmatched junction bases numbered 7, after V lost 6 bases and J lost 4 bases. This CDR3 has 15 amino acids. CDR3 sequence: CASSASGGARYEQYF. The CDR3 coding sequence is TGTGCCAGCAGCGCTAGCGGGGGGGCGAGGTACGAGCAGTACTTC.

The chain has TRBV7-9 and TRBJ1-1; tentatively, D is TRBD1 (5 bases). This CDR3 is 16 amino acids long. Germline V lookup: CDR1 SEHNR, CDR2 FQNEAQ (reference sequence). V was trimmed by 3 bases and J by 0 bases, leaving 14 bases between them. The chain's CDR3 is CASSLAGDGMNTEAFF. The CDR3, as DNA: TGTGCCAGCAGCTTGGCGGGGGATGGAATGAACACTGAAGCTTTCTTT. Full variable domain (rest looked up from reference TRBV7-9 and TRBJ1-1): DTGVSQNPRHKITKRGQNVTFRCDPISEHNRLYWYRQTLGQGPEFLTYFQNEAQLEKSRLLSDRFSAERPKGSFSTLEIQRTEQGDSAMYLCASSLAGDGMNTEAFFGQGTRLTVV.

This chain links TRBV28 with TRBJ2-1, with 9 nucleotides matching TRBD1. V was pared by 3 bases and J by 6 bases, with 9 bases of the junction left unmatched. CDR1 and CDR2 (germline): MDHEN, SYDVKM. The CDR3 has 16 residues. CDR3 DNA: TGTGCCAGCAGTTTGGACAGGGGACGGGCACTCAATGAGCAGTTCTTC. Translation gives CASSLDRGRALNEQFF.

This clone was recorded only once. The CDR3 nucleotides are TGTGCCAGCAGCTTAAGACAGGGGGACACTGAAGCTTTCTTT. Protein: CASSLRQGDTEAFF. The chain links TRBV5-6 to TRBJ1-1; 9 bases fit TRBD1. The J segment lost 3 bases and the V segment lost 2 bases, leaving 2 bases of the junction unmatched. Germline V CDR1 and CDR2: SGHDT, YYEEEE. The CDR3 has 14 amino acids.

The chain is built from TRBV2 and TRBJ1-1, with a possible D match to TRBD1 (5 bases). V dropped 6 bases and J dropped 1 base, with 9 bases sitting between them. Germline loops: CDR1 SNHLY, CDR2 FYNNEI. The CDR3 contains 13 residues. The CDR3 nucleotides are TGTGCCAGCAGACAGGAGTCGAACACTGAAGCTTTCTTT. This sequence encodes CASRQESNTEAFF.